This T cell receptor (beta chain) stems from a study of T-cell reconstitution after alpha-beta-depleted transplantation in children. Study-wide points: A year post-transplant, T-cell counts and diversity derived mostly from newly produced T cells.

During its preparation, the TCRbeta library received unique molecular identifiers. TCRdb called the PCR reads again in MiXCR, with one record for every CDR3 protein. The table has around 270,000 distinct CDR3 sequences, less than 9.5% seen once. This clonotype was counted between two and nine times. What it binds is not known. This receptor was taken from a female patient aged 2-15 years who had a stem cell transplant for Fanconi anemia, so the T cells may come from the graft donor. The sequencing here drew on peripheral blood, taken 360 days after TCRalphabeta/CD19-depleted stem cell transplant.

The CDR3 sequence is CATSDLRIGLAGGPTDTQYF. The CDR3 DNA sequence: TGTGCCACCAGTGATTTACGTATCGGACTAGCGGGGGGCCCCACAGATACGCAGTATTTT. The genes are TRBV24-1 and TRBJ2-3; 14 bases agree with TRBD2. Trimming at V came to 1 base and at J to 2 bases, leaving 10 bases not matched to a gene. CDR3 size: 20 residues. The germline CDR1 and CDR2 sequences are KGHDR and SFDVKD.